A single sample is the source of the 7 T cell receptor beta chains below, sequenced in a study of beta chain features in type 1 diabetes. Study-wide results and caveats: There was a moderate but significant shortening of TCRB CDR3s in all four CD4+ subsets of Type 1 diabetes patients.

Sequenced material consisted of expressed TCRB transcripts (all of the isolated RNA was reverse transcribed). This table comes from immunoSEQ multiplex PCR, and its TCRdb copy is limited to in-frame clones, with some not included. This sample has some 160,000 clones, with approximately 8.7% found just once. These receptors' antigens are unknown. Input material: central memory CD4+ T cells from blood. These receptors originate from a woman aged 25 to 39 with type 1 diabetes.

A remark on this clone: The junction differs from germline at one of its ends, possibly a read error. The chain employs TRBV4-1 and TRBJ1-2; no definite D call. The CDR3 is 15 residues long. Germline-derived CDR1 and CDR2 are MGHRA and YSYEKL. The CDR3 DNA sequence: TGTGCCAGCAGCCAAGATTCATCGGCTAACTATGGCTACACCTTC. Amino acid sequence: CASSQDSSANYGYTF.

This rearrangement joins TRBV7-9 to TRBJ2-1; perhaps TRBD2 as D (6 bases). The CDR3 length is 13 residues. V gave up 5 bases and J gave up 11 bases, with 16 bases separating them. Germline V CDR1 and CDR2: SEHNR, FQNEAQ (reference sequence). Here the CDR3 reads CASSQSQGGKQFF. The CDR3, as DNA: TGTGCCAGCAGCCAATCCCAGGGCGGGAAGCAGTTCTTC.

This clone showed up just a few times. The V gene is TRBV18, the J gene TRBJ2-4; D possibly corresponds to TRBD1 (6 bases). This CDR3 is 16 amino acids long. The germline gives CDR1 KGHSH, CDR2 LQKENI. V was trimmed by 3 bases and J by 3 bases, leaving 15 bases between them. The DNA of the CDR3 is TGTGCCAGCTCACCGTGGGCCAGGGGTGGCAAAAACATTCAGTACTTC. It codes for CASSPWARGGKNIQYF.

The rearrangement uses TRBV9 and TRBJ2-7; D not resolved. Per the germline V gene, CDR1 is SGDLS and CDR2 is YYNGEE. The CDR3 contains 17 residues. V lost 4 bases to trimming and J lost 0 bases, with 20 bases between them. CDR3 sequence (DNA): TGTGCCAGCAGCCCAGGTGGAAGCAACGTGAACTCCTACGAGCAGTACTTC. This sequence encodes CASSPGGSNVNSYEQYF.

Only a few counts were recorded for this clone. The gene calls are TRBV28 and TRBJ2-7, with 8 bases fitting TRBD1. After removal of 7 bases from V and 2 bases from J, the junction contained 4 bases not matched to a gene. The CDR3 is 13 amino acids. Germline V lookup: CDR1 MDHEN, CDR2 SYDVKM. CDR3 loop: CASNPGQAYEQYF. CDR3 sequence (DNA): TGTGCCAGCAATCCGGGACAGGCCTACGAGCAGTACTTC.

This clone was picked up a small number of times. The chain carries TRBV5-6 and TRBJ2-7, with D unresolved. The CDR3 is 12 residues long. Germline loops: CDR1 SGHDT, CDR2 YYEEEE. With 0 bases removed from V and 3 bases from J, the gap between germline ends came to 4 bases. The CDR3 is CASSLVHYEQYF. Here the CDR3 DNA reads TGTGCCAGCAGCTTGGTTCACTACGAGCAGTACTTC.

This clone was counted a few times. The CDR3 sequence is CASSLTAPETQYF. The DNA of the CDR3 is TGTGCCAGCAGCTTAACGGCCCCGGAGACCCAGTACTTC. The chain uses TRBV7-3 and TRBJ2-5; D ambiguous. This CDR3 has 13 residues. Germline CDR1 is SGHTA and CDR2 is FQGTGA. The V end was cut by 0 bases, the J end by 5 bases, with 7 bases between.